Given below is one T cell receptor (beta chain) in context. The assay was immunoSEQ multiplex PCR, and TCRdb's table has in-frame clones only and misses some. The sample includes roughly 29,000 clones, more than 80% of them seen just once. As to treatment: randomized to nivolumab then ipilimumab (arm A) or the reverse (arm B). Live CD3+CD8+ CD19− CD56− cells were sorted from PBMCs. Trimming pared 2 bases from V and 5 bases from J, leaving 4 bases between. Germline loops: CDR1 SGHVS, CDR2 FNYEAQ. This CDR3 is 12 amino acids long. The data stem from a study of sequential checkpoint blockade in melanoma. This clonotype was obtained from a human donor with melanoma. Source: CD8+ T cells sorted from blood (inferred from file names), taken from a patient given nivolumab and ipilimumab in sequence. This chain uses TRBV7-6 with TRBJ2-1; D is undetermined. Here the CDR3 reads CASSLSDNEQFF. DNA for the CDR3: TGTGCCAGCAGCTTATCAGACAATGAGCAGTTCTTC.